These T cell receptor beta chains were read from a single sample in a study of cytomegalovirus exposure and HLA in healthy donors. The repertoire was sequenced with immunoSEQ multiplex PCR; TCRdb's copy has only in-frame clones and lacks some. Of 100,000 to 150,000 clones in the sample, around 71% were seen once. Source material: PBMCs. The receptors were gathered from a woman aged 55-69 years in good health and CMV-seropositive. Each CDR3 is given with its conserved first and last residue. A D gene is named only where the DNA matches it firmly. Expanded clones are given a class, and other clones once, few, many or no size at all.

d_call: TRBD2
v_call: TRBV6-5
clone_size: -
cdr3_aa: CASSYSNAGGPYEQYF

d_call: TRBD1
v_call: TRBV5-1
clone_size: few
cdr3_aa: CASREGATSYEQYF

d_call: TRBD1
v_call: TRBV5-5
clone_size: -
cdr3_aa: CASSLAPGTVTGELFF

d_call: TRBD2
v_call: TRBV11-2
clone_size: -
cdr3_aa: CASSLVAGGTYEQYF

d_call: -
v_call: TRBV7-3
clone_size: -
cdr3_aa: CASRPGGRDNEQFF

d_call: -
v_call: TRBV11-2
clone_size: -
cdr3_aa: CASSLDHQRTPQETQYF

d_call: -
v_call: TRBV5-6
clone_size: -
cdr3_aa: CASSKTTDTSVF

d_call: -
v_call: TRBV6-1
clone_size: -
cdr3_aa: CASSVTGQGNSPLHF

d_call: -
v_call: TRBV5-6
clone_size: -
cdr3_aa: CASIQLGQGSYEQYF

d_call: TRBD1
v_call: TRBV6-6
clone_size: -
cdr3_aa: CASSYSNRGQSNGYTF

d_call: -
v_call: TRBV4-1
clone_size: -
cdr3_aa: CASSHDDSSSYNEQFF

d_call: TRBD1
v_call: TRBV4-1
clone_size: -
cdr3_aa: CASSQETGYGYTF

d_call: TRBD2
v_call: TRBV2
clone_size: -
cdr3_aa: CASSERTSGGYF

d_call: -
v_call: TRBV5-1
clone_size: -
cdr3_aa: CASSLEFWAVNTEAFF

d_call: -
v_call: TRBV19
clone_size: -
cdr3_aa: CASSMGGNTGELFF

d_call: -
v_call: TRBV5-6
clone_size: few
cdr3_aa: CASSFGQGNTIYF

d_call: TRBD1
v_call: TRBV5-1
clone_size: -
cdr3_aa: CASSIRQGSYLINTEAFF

d_call: TRBD2
v_call: TRBV7-7
clone_size: -
cdr3_aa: CASSLAGPYEQYF

d_call: TRBD2
v_call: TRBV5-1
clone_size: -
cdr3_aa: CASSLAVSGGGRDTQYF

d_call: TRBD1
v_call: TRBV29-1
clone_size: -
cdr3_aa: CSADRGVDYGYTF

d_call: TRBD1
v_call: TRBV28
clone_size: -
cdr3_aa: CASSLAGTGSNEKLFF

d_call: TRBD1
v_call: TRBV6-5
clone_size: -
cdr3_aa: CASTRDRASYEQYF

d_call: TRBD1
v_call: TRBV6-5
clone_size: -
cdr3_aa: CASSRMTGFGELFF

d_call: TRBD2
v_call: TRBV7-2
clone_size: few
cdr3_aa: CASRRGLGGGYEQYF

d_call: -
v_call: TRBV6-5
clone_size: -
cdr3_aa: CASSYSTRGDTEAFF

d_call: TRBD1
v_call: TRBV7-9
clone_size: -
cdr3_aa: CASSSGGQVGYTF

d_call: TRBD2
v_call: TRBV28
clone_size: few
cdr3_aa: CASSLARAGATDTQYF

d_call: -
v_call: TRBV6-5
clone_size: -
cdr3_aa: CASSFRNFILTEAFF

d_call: -
v_call: TRBV5-1
clone_size: -
cdr3_aa: CASSINGRNTEAFF

d_call: TRBD2
v_call: TRBV7-2
clone_size: few
cdr3_aa: CASSFWGGSEQFF

d_call: -
v_call: TRBV6-1
clone_size: -
cdr3_aa: CASVVYYSNQPQHF

d_call: TRBD1
v_call: TRBV6-1
clone_size: -
cdr3_aa: CASSTGAHSGNTIYF

d_call: -
v_call: TRBV19
clone_size: -
cdr3_aa: CASSIDSGGGPKETQYF

d_call: TRBD1
v_call: TRBV19
clone_size: -
cdr3_aa: CASSIEGAGQYEKLFF

d_call: TRBD2
v_call: TRBV10-3
clone_size: -
cdr3_aa: CAISERLGLAVYSYEQYF

d_call: TRBD1
v_call: TRBV5-1
clone_size: -
cdr3_aa: CASKDRGGDTQYF

d_call: -
v_call: TRBV28
clone_size: -
cdr3_aa: CASSLSGHYGYTF

d_call: TRBD1
v_call: TRBV7-2
clone_size: -
cdr3_aa: CASSPDRVAFF

d_call: -
v_call: TRBV19
clone_size: -
cdr3_aa: CASSIAQGSQPQHF

d_call: -
v_call: TRBV6-5
clone_size: few
cdr3_aa: CASSYTGRRTDTQYF

d_call: -
v_call: TRBV18
clone_size: -
cdr3_aa: CASSEQGFDTEAFF

d_call: -
v_call: TRBV5-1
clone_size: -
cdr3_aa: CASSLEGLGAGNQETQYF

d_call: TRBD1
v_call: TRBV6-5
clone_size: once
cdr3_aa: CASSYSQGAETQYF

d_call: -
v_call: TRBV7-7
clone_size: few
cdr3_aa: CASSLRQGPYNEQFF

d_call: TRBD1
v_call: TRBV12-5
clone_size: few
cdr3_aa: CASGSTGDTQYF

d_call: -
v_call: TRBV7-9
clone_size: -
cdr3_aa: CASSLEGRQETQYF

d_call: -
v_call: TRBV6-6
clone_size: -
cdr3_aa: CASSYSDTGSRGYTF

d_call: TRBD1
v_call: TRBV27
clone_size: once
cdr3_aa: CASSHGQGGGNQPQHF

d_call: -
v_call: TRBV19
clone_size: -
cdr3_aa: CASIGTPFGPQHF

d_call: -
v_call: TRBV6-5
clone_size: -
cdr3_aa: CASSYSSELQETQYF

d_call: TRBD1
v_call: TRBV9
clone_size: -
cdr3_aa: CASSAGQGAYSPLHF

d_call: -
v_call: TRBV6-5
clone_size: -
cdr3_aa: CASSYYADSNQPQHF

d_call: -
v_call: TRBV4-2
clone_size: -
cdr3_aa: CASSQEGQGGEKLFF

d_call: TRBD2
v_call: TRBV7-2
clone_size: -
cdr3_aa: CASSISGGPSEQFF

d_call: -
v_call: TRBV11-1
clone_size: -
cdr3_aa: CASSGQTSSSYNEQFF

d_call: -
v_call: TRBV29-1
clone_size: -
cdr3_aa: CSVGGGSYNEQFF

d_call: TRBD1
v_call: TRBV5-1
clone_size: few
cdr3_aa: CASSFREGQAYGYTF

d_call: TRBD1
v_call: TRBV5-1
clone_size: once
cdr3_aa: CASSLTGVEKLFF

d_call: TRBD1
v_call: TRBV5-8
clone_size: -
cdr3_aa: CASSDRTGVDTQYF

d_call: TRBD1
v_call: TRBV10-1
clone_size: -
cdr3_aa: CASSSTTGDEQFF